This TCR beta chain emerged from a study of metastatic and nonmetastatic thyroid tumors. Every patient was untreated before thyroid surgery. This clone showed up just a few times. The V end was cut by 9 bases, the J end by 4 bases, with 10 bases between. From germline, CDR1 is KGHDR and CDR2 SFDVKD. The CDR3 consists of 12 residues. TCRdb re-clonotyped the PCR reads through MiXCR. Of 29,000 or so clones listed, 3.5% to 5% are singletons. This TCR derives from a female donor with papillary thyroid cancer or a benign thyroid nodule (not recorded which). Some clones in this sample may be carry-over from other donors' samples. The sample was blood. The V gene is TRBV24-1, the J gene TRBJ2-3, with a weak D call TRBD2 (6 bases). CDR3 nucleotide sequence: TGTGCCACCTCGGGGGTCGCAGATACGCAGTATTTT. It codes for CATSGVADTQYF.